The 16 T cell receptor beta chains reported below all come from one sample, sequenced in a study of human T cells and chemical hapten exposure. Time point: patch test 1, 2 weeks after DPC sensitization. Described treatment: therapeutic diphenylcyclopropenone sensitization with weekly scalp DPC. One entry per CDR3 protein results from TCRdb running MiXCR on the RACE reads. The sample has approximately 80,000 distinct CDR3 sequences, about 10% seen once; the top ten hold around 4.5%. The input for sequencing was whole blood, taken in connection with sensitization to the hapten diphenylcyclopropenone (DPC). The receptors shown here come from a woman in her forties or fifties with alopecia areata. Some clones in this sample may be carry-over from other donors' samples.

The sample holds many counts of this clonotype. The rearrangement uses TRBV20-1 and TRBJ2-3; 7 positions match TRBD2. The V gene's germline CDR1 is DFQATT and CDR2 SNEGSKA (reference sequence). V shed 0 bases and J 4 bases; nucleotides not matched to a gene: 4. The length of the CDR3 is 14 residues. In DNA form, the CDR3 reads TGCAGTGCTAGAGAGCGCGGGAGATCAGATACGCAGTATTTT. It yields the protein CSARERGRSDTQYF.

The genes are TRBV18 and TRBJ2-3; maybe TRBD2 (6 bases). With 3 bases removed from V and 2 bases from J, the gap between germline ends came to 9 bases. This CDR3 contains 14 residues. The V gene's germline CDR1 is KGHSH and CDR2 LQKENI. This chain's CDR3 is CASSPGLPTDTQYF. CDR3 nucleotides: TGTGCCAGCTCACCGGGACTTCCCACAGATACGCAGTATTTT.

This clonotype was observed many times. The chain has TRBV7-9 and TRBJ1-4; tentative D call: TRBD1 (5 bases). Between the trimmed V and J ends, which lost 4 bases and 8 bases, there was a span of 17 bases. The CDR3 consists of 15 residues. Germline V gene lookup returns CDR1 SEHNR and CDR2 FQNEAQ (reference sequence). Here the CDR3 DNA reads TGTGCCAGCAGCTCGGGACTACTAGTGGAGGAAAAACTGTTTTTT. It yields the protein CASSSGLLVEEKLFF.

This clonotype was seen ten or more times. The chain combines TRBV29-1 with TRBJ1-1, with D possibly being TRBD1 (5 bases). The CDR3 is 13 residues long. The germline V gene encodes CDR1 SQVTM and CDR2 ANQGSEA. Trimming stripped 7 bases from V and 3 bases from J, with 15 bases between. In DNA, the CDR3 is TGCAGCGGACGACAGCGGTCTGACACTGAAGCTTTCTTT. It translates to CSGRQRSDTEAFF. Combining the CDR3 with reference TRBV29-1 and TRBJ1-1 gives the whole variable domain SAVISQKPSRDICQRGTSLTIQCQVDSQVTMMFWYRQQPGQSLTLIATANQGSEATYESGFVIDKFPISRPNLTFSTLTVSNMSPEDSSIYLCSGRQRSDTEAFFGQGTRLTVV.

This rearrangement joins TRBV27 to TRBJ1-2; D not certain. CDR1 and CDR2 (germline): MNHEY, SMNVEV (reference sequence). Trimming pared 2 bases from V and 2 bases from J, leaving 6 bases between. This CDR3 has 13 residues. The CDR3 region has the DNA TGTGCCAGCAGTTTAGAACGGAACTATGGCTACACCTTC. This gives the protein CASSLERNYGYTF.

J is TRBJ2-3 and V is TRBV10-2; TRBD1 aligns across 8 bases. V was clipped by 6 bases and J by 3 bases; unmatched bases: 8. Per the germline V gene, CDR1 is WSHSY and CDR2 is SAAADI. This CDR3 comprises 15 residues. The CDR3 DNA is TGCGCCAGCAGCCACGGGACAGGCAAAACAGATACGCAGTATTTT. As protein: CASSHGTGKTDTQYF.

Many counts were recorded for this clonotype. This chain links TRBV12-3 or TRBV12-4 with TRBJ1-2; D is possibly TRBD1 (5 bases). This CDR3 has 12 amino acids. Trimming cost V 5 bases and J 8 bases, with 12 bases left between them. In DNA, the CDR3 is TGTGCCAGCAGTCAGGGTCCGGCGGGCTACACCTTC. This sequence encodes CASSQGPAGYTF.

This clonotype was observed a few times. V and J are TRBV7-2 and TRBJ1-5; D remains ambiguous. The ends were cut back, 5 bases at V and 3 bases at J, with 5 bases in the middle. The CDR3 has 12 amino acids. Germline loops: CDR1 SGHTA, CDR2 FQGNSA. This CDR3 is CASSAYNQPQHF. The CDR3 DNA reads as TGTGCCAGCAGCGCCTACAATCAGCCCCAGCATTTT.

The DNA for the CDR3 is TGTGCCAGCAGCGTATCTAGCGGCTCAGATACGCAGTATTTT. This codes for CASSVSSGSDTQYF. The chain has TRBV7-9 and TRBJ2-3, with 7 bases that match TRBD2. This CDR3 is built from 14 residues. CDR1 is SEHNR and CDR2 is FQNEAQ in the germline V gene (reference sequence). J lost 4 bases, V lost 5 bases, and 6 bases had no gene match.

This clonotype appeared a few times. This chain joins TRBV20-1 and TRBJ1-6, with 10 bases fitting TRBD1. Losses at the gene ends were 0 bases for V and 10 bases for J; bases not matched to a gene: 6. The germline V gene has CDR1 DFQATT and CDR2 SNEGSKA (reference sequence). This CDR3 contains 15 residues. Written as DNA, the CDR3 is TGCAGTGCTAGAGACAGGGGGACAGGGGACTCACCCCTCCACTTT. Its protein is CSARDRGTGDSPLHF.

This clonotype showed up many times. The chain combines TRBV7-3 with TRBJ2-3; TRBD2 is a possible D gene (6 bases). Trimming took 5 bases from V and 4 from J, leaving 13 bases between them. Looked up from germline, CDR1 is SGHTA and CDR2 is FQGTGA. CDR3 length equals 14 residues. The CDR3 protein is CASSPRRGPDTQYF. CDR3 in DNA: TGTGCCAGCAGCCCGAGGCGGGGCCCAGATACGCAGTATTTT.

There are a few counts of this clonotype. The CDR3 DNA reads TGTGCCAGCAGTGTGGCGTTAGTCACCGAGCAGTTCTTC. This codes for CASSVALVTEQFF. This chain links TRBV2 with TRBJ2-1; D not certain. This CDR3 comprises 13 residues. CDR1 and CDR2 from the germline V gene are SNHLY and FYNNEI. Trimming cost V 4 bases and J 10 bases, with 14 bases left between them.

This clonotype has only a few counts. V is TRBV4-3 and J is TRBJ1-1; D gene uncertain. CDR1 and CDR2 (germline): LGHNA, YSLEER. CDR3 length: 14 amino acids. Trimming pared 3 bases from V and 8 bases from J, leaving 16 bases between. Written as DNA, the CDR3 is TGCGCCAGCAGCCAGTTAACTAGAGTAACCGAAGCTTTCTTT. Its protein is CASSQLTRVTEAFF.

The chain employs TRBV3-1 and TRBJ1-4; D is possibly TRBD1 (5 bases). The germline gives CDR1 LGHDT, CDR2 YNNKEL (reference sequence). V was clipped by 2 bases and J by 0 bases, with 13 bases between them. This CDR3 region has 17 residues. This CDR3 is CASSQRRDVATNEKLFF. The CDR3 DNA reads as TGTGCCAGCAGCCAAAGGCGGGACGTCGCAACTAATGAAAAACTGTTTTTT.

This clonotype was picked up many times. V and J are TRBV3-1 and TRBJ2-1; 8 bases are a match to TRBD2. J lost 3 bases, V lost 0 bases, and 4 bases had no gene match. This CDR3 region has 16 residues. The germline gives CDR1 LGHDT, CDR2 YNNKEL (reference sequence). The CDR3 spells CASSQEAGDNYNEQFF. As DNA, the CDR3 is TGTGCCAGCAGCCAAGAAGCGGGGGACAACTACAATGAGCAGTTCTTC.

The V call is TRBV18, the J call TRBJ1-1; a weak D match, TRBD1 (6 bases). CDR1 is KGHSH, CDR2 LQKENI, per germline. V lost 2 bases to trimming and J lost 6 bases, with 16 bases between them. The CDR3 has 15 residues. The DNA of the CDR3 is TGTGCCAGCTCACCATTAGGGGGAGTTAAGGCTGAAGCTTTCTTT. Amino acids: CASSPLGGVKAEAFF.